Following are 26 T cell receptor beta chains from one sample sequenced in a study of regulatory T cells in long-lasting Graves disease. HTBI primers from iRepertoire and Arm-PCR of CDR3 regions yielded the TCR beta libraries. TCRdb re-derived calls from the multiplex PCR reads in MiXCR, one entry per CDR3 protein. The sample lists approximately 400,000 distinct CDR3 sequences, 15% occurring once. Time point specified: newly diagnosed GD, antithyroid drugs for less than 3 months. TCR sequences were obtained from RNA taken from PBMCs. The sample also formed part of further work on T cells in Graves' hyperthyroidism and ophthalmopathy.

The input for sequencing was peripheral blood mononuclear cells (PBMCs), taken at new diagnosis, from a patient treated with antithyroid drugs. The receptors come from a woman younger than 45 with Graves disease.

The V gene is TRBV5-1, the J gene TRBJ2-6, with D possibly called TRBD1 or TRBD2 (5 bases each). This CDR3 contains 16 residues. Germline V gene data show CDR1 as SGHRS and CDR2 as YFSETQ. Trimming removed 5 bases at V and 0 bases at J, with 12 bases between. The CDR3 region is CASSQAGSSGANVLTF. In DNA form, the CDR3 reads TGCGCCAGCAGTCAGGCAGGGAGCTCTGGGGCCAACGTCCTGACTTTC.

The chain joins TRBV27 to TRBJ2-6; D remains unclear. The germline CDR1 and CDR2 sequences are MNHEY and SMNVEV (reference sequence). Trimming left V 3 bases short and J 1 base short, with 7 bases between. CDR3 length: 15 amino acids. CDR3 bases: TGTGCCAGCAGTTTCTTCGGTTCTGGGGCCAACGTCCTGACTTTC. Amino acids: CASSFFGSGANVLTF.

The chain combines TRBV6-2 or TRBV6-3 with TRBJ1-4; D not certain. V lost 3 bases and J 4 bases, leaving 15 bases between the germline ends. Germline-derived CDR1 and CDR2 are MNHEY and SVGEGT. The CDR3 runs 16 residues. The CDR3 DNA is TGTGCCAGCAGTTATCCACCCGGACGGAATAATGAAAAACTGTTTTTT. This encodes CASSYPPGRNNEKLFF.

Remarks on this clonotype: A much more abundant neighbour one base away suggests this may be a read error. The chain is built from TRBV28 and TRBJ1-6; no reliable D call. CDR1 is MDHEN, CDR2 SYDVKM, per germline. The CDR3 has 14 residues. In DNA, the CDR3 is TGTGCCAGCGGTTTTCACAGAAATGGTTCACCCCTCCACTTT. It is translated as CASGFHRNGSPLHF.

This clonotype showed up just once. The rearrangement joins TRBV7-9 to TRBJ1-2, with a possible D match to TRBD1 (5 bases). Trimming left V 1 base short and J 4 bases short, with 7 bases between. The CDR3 has 13 amino acids. CDR1 SEHNR and CDR2 FQNEAQ come from the germline V gene (reference sequence). CDR3 in amino acids: CASSLVTGYGYTF. CDR3 coding DNA: TGTGCCAGCAGCTTAGTAACAGGCTATGGCTACACCTTC.

This clonotype appeared many times. As DNA, the CDR3 is TGTGCCAGCAGCCAAGGGACTAGCGAGTCCTACGAGCAGTACTTC. Its translation: CASSQGTSESYEQYF. The rearrangement joins TRBV3-1 to TRBJ2-7; 9 nucleotides align to TRBD2. Germline V gene lookup returns CDR1 LGHDT and CDR2 YNNKEL (reference sequence). Trimming took 1 base from V and 1 from J; bases not matched to a gene: 2. The CDR3 totals 15 residues.

This clonotype was seen many times. The chain joins TRBV7-3 to TRBJ2-1; D gene uncertain. Between the trimmed V and J ends, which lost 2 bases and 7 bases, there was a span of 9 bases. Per germline, CDR1 SGHTA and CDR2 FQGTGA. This CDR3 spans 13 amino acids. CDR3: CASSLGLRNEQFF. The CDR3 DNA reads TGTGCCAGCAGCTTAGGTTTGCGTAATGAGCAGTTCTTC.

To note about this clonotype: This clone may be a read error of a much larger clone one base away. The chain couples TRBV4-1 to TRBJ2-7; D tentatively fits TRBD1 or TRBD2 (5 bases each). Germline CDR1 is MGHRA and CDR2 is YSYEKL. CDR3 length: 15 residues. The CDR3 loop reads CTSSQVGDQKVEQYF. For the CDR3, the DNA is TGCACCAGCAGCCAAGTCGGGGACCAGAAGGTAGAGCAGTACTTC.

This clonotype showed up many times. The rearrangement links TRBV7-9 to TRBJ2-3; TRBD2 matches 8 bases. Unmatched junction bases numbered 11, after V lost 5 bases and J lost 1 base. The CDR3 sequence is 17 residues long. CDR1 is SEHNR, CDR2 FQNEAQ, per germline (reference sequence). The CDR3 here is CASSPRGAGVGTDTQYF. The CDR3 DNA is TGTGCCAGCAGCCCTCGCGGAGCGGGAGTTGGCACAGATACGCAGTATTTT.

The chain couples TRBV5-1 to TRBJ2-4; TRBD1 might be the D (6 bases). Between the trimmed V and J ends, which lost 4 bases and 0 bases, there was a span of 32 bases. Germline V gene lookup returns CDR1 SGHRS and CDR2 YFSETQ. The length of the CDR3 is 22 residues. Here the CDR3 reads CASSPKTPGTTPTKLAKNIQYF. CDR3 DNA: TGCGCCAGCAGCCCAAAGACCCCGGGGACAACACCCACCAAGCTAGCCAAAAACATTCAGTACTTC. The variable domain in full, with the rest retrieved from reference TRBV5-1 and TRBJ2-4, is KAGVTQTPRYLIKTRGQQVTLSCSPISGHRSVSWYQQTPGQGLQFLFEYFSETQRNKGNFPGRFSGRQFSNSRSEMNVSTLELGDSALYLCASSPKTPGTTPTKLAKNIQYFGAGTRLSVL.

This clonotype was seen only a few times. The chain joins TRBV6-6 to TRBJ1-2; unclear D gene. V dropped 0 bases and J dropped 0 bases, with 8 bases sitting between them. This CDR3 is built from 15 residues. The germline V gene has CDR1 MNHNY and CDR2 SVGAGI (reference sequence). The CDR3 sequence: CASSYSRIANYGYTF. The CDR3 coding sequence is TGTGCCAGCAGTTACTCGAGAATAGCTAACTATGGCTACACCTTC.

The rearrangement uses TRBV20-1 and TRBJ2-7, with 16 bases matching TRBD2. V was pared by 6 bases and J by 2 bases, with 16 bases of the junction left unmatched. Germline V gene lookup returns CDR1 DFQATT and CDR2 SNEGSKA (reference sequence). This CDR3 has 19 residues. The CDR3 spells CSAQYPGLAGGLGAYEQYF. The CDR3, as DNA: TGCAGTGCCCAGTACCCGGGACTAGCGGGAGGGCTTGGGGCCTACGAGCAGTACTTC.

The V call is TRBV29-1, the J call TRBJ1-4, with no clear D. CDR3 length: 13 residues. V lost 3 bases and J lost 4, with 9 bases in between. Germline assignment: CDR1 SQVTM and CDR2 ANQGSEA. The CDR3, as DNA: TGCAGCGTTGACTCAGGTTTTAATGAAAAACTGTTTTTT. Translation gives CSVDSGFNEKLFF. Supplemented by reference TRBV29-1 and TRBJ1-4, the full variable domain reads SAVISQKPSRDICQRGTSLTIQCQVDSQVTMMFWYRQQPGQSLTLIATANQGSEATYESGFVIDKFPISRPNLTFSTLTVSNMSPEDSSIYLCSVDSGFNEKLFFGSGTQLSVL.

This clonotype was counted ten times or more. The rearrangement uses TRBV24-1 and TRBJ2-7; TRBD1 matches at 8 bases. The CDR3 extends over 15 amino acids. Per the germline V gene, CDR1 is KGHDR and CDR2 is SFDVKD. V shed 2 bases and J 2 bases; nucleotides not matched to a gene: 4. CDR3 sequence: CATSDSDRGPYEQYF. In DNA form, the CDR3 reads TGTGCCACCAGTGATTCCGACAGGGGCCCCTACGAGCAGTACTTC.

This clonotype was recorded many times. V and J are TRBV12-3 or TRBV12-4 and TRBJ2-5; D may match TRBD1 or TRBD2 (5 bases each). V shed 5 bases and J shed 5 bases, with 9 bases lying between them. The CDR3 runs to 12 residues. CDR3 region: CASSQGVETQYF. The CDR3 DNA reads TGTGCCAGCAGTCAGGGAGTGGAGACCCAGTACTTC.

This clonotype was found a few times. The V gene is TRBV11-2, the J gene TRBJ2-5, with D perhaps TRBD2 (7 bases). The CDR3 is 20 residues long. The germline V and J ends were trimmed by 4 bases and 1 base, with 28 bases remaining between them. Germline lookup yields CDR1 SGHAT and CDR2 FQNNGV. This chain's CDR3 is CASSSKGGGSGTATQETQYF. CDR3 DNA: TGTGCCAGCAGCTCAAAAGGGGGGGGGTCGGGAACGGCAACCCAAGAGACCCAGTACTTC.

The chain joins TRBV29-1 to TRBJ2-7; D gene uncertain. This CDR3 region has 10 residues. Germline V gene data show CDR1 as SQVTM and CDR2 as ANQGSEA. Trimming took off 7 bases at V and 3 bases at J, with 7 bases between the two ends. CDR3 DNA: TGCAGCGCCCAGGACTACGAGCAGTACTTC. This encodes CSAQDYEQYF.

Remarks on this clonotype: This may be a read error: a much more frequent sequence differs by one nucleotide. The V call is TRBV6-4, the J call TRBJ2-3, with D perhaps matching TRBD1 or TRBD2 (5 bases each). The germline V gene encodes CDR1 MRHNA and CDR2 SNTAGT. The CDR3 totals 14 residues. V dropped 11 bases and J dropped 2 bases, with 17 bases sitting between them. The CDR3 spells CAGTPGATTDTQYF. CDR3 bases: TGTGCCGGCACCCCCGGGGCCACCACAGATACGCAGTATTTT.

This clonotype was detected only a few times. This chain connects TRBV6-1 to TRBJ2-1; D call uncertain. CDR1 is MNHNS and CDR2 is SASEGT in the germline V gene. The CDR3 loop spans 14 amino acids. V shed 6 bases and J shed 2 bases, with 11 bases lying between them. CDR3 nucleotide sequence: TGTGCCAGCAGCATTTCTAGGACCTACAATGAGCAGTTCTTC. Its translation: CASSISRTYNEQFF.

The chain recombines TRBV5-5 with TRBJ2-3; 10 bases are a match to TRBD1. The ends lost 4 bases at V and 2 bases at J; junction bases unmatched: 4. The germline V gene has CDR1 SGHKS and CDR2 YYEKEE (reference sequence). CDR3 length: 15 amino acids. The CDR3, as DNA: TGTGCCAGCAGCCAGGGACAGGGGCCCACAGATACGCAGTATTTT. Translation: CASSQGQGPTDTQYF.

This clonotype was detected many times. J is TRBJ2-7 and V is TRBV11-2; D gene unclear. Germline assignment: CDR1 SGHAT and CDR2 FQNNGV. This CDR3 comprises 14 residues. V lost 2 bases and J lost 6, with 14 bases in between. CDR3 residues: CASSLYDGTPEQYF. CDR3 coding DNA: TGTGCCAGCAGCTTATACGACGGTACCCCCGAGCAGTACTTC. Variable domain in full (rest from reference TRBV11-2 and TRBJ2-7): EAGVAQSPRYKIIEKRQSVAFWCNPISGHATLYWYQQILGQGPKLLIQFQNNGVVDDSQLPKDRFSAERLKGVDSTLKIQPAKLEDSAVYLCASSLYDGTPEQYFGPGTRLTVT.

This clonotype was counted a few times. The rearrangement uses TRBV10-1 and TRBJ2-1, with D possibly matching TRBD2 (5 bases). Germline V CDR1 and CDR2: WNHNN, SYGVQD (reference sequence). The CDR3 runs to 13 residues. The V end lost 0 bases, the J end lost 10 bases, and 10 bases lay between the germline ends. In DNA, the CDR3 is TGCGCCAGCAGTGAGTCGATAGGCGGGGAGCAGTTCTTC. Translation: CASSESIGGEQFF.

Many counts were recorded for this clonotype. The chain has TRBV19 and TRBJ1-1; no reliable D call. Germline CDR1 is LNHDA and CDR2 is SQIVND (reference sequence). The germline V and J ends were trimmed by 0 bases and 5 bases, with 7 bases remaining between them. CDR3 length: 13 residues. The DNA of the CDR3 is TGTGCCAGTAGTATAGATCGACGGACTGAAGCTTTCTTT. The encoded protein is CASSIDRRTEAFF.

The chain has TRBV5-1 and TRBJ1-1; 11 bases line up with TRBD1. The germline V gene has CDR1 SGHRS and CDR2 YFSETQ. V lost 4 bases to trimming and J lost 7 bases; unmatched junction nucleotides: 6. This CDR3 is built from 14 residues. CDR3: CASSRTGGAIEAFF. CDR3 in DNA: TGCGCCAGCAGCAGGACAGGGGGCGCGATTGAAGCTTTCTTT.

In regard to this clonotype: A much larger clone differs from this one at a single base, so this may be a read error. This CDR3 is missing its conserved last phenylalanine or tryptophan, likely due to a read error. The rearrangement joins TRBV11-3 to TRBJ1-2; a possible D gene is TRBD1 (5 bases). V lost 0 bases and J 0 bases, leaving 11 bases between the germline ends. CDR1 is SGHNT and CDR2 is YENEEA in the germline V gene. This CDR3 is built from 16 residues. The CDR3 reads CASSLEGRQANYGYTY. Here the CDR3 DNA reads TGTGCCAGCAGCTTAGAGGGACGGCAAGCTAACTATGGCTACACCTAC.

Only a few counts were recorded for this clonotype. The rearrangement links TRBV6-2 or TRBV6-3 to TRBJ2-1; possible D gene TRBD1, 5 bases. This CDR3 is built from 11 residues. The germline CDR1 and CDR2 sequences are MNHEY and SVGEGT. Trimming cost V 9 bases and J 7 bases, with 10 bases left between them. The CDR3 sequence is CASQGRNEQFF. CDR3 DNA: TGTGCCAGTCAGGGTAGAAATGAGCAGTTCTTC.